This T cell receptor beta chain was retrieved from a study of T cell responses to AZD1222 COVID-19 vaccine. Sequenced by immunoSEQ multiplex PCR; TCRdb stores in-frame clones only, minus some. Of roughly 100,000 clones listed, approximately 88% are singletons. CDR3 length: 15 amino acids. Germline assignment: CDR1 MNHNS and CDR2 SASEGT. V was shortened by 2 bases and J by 2 bases, with 13 bases between the two germline ends. Sequenced here: peripheral blood, sampled on day 0 of AZD1222 vaccination. The source of this sequence is an adult in good health. V usage is TRBV6-1 and J usage is TRBJ2-7, with D perhaps TRBD2 (6 bases). This CDR3 is CASSESGGTAYEQYF. Written as DNA, the CDR3 is TGTGCCAGCAGTGAATCTGGAGGGACGGCCTACGAGCAGTACTTC.